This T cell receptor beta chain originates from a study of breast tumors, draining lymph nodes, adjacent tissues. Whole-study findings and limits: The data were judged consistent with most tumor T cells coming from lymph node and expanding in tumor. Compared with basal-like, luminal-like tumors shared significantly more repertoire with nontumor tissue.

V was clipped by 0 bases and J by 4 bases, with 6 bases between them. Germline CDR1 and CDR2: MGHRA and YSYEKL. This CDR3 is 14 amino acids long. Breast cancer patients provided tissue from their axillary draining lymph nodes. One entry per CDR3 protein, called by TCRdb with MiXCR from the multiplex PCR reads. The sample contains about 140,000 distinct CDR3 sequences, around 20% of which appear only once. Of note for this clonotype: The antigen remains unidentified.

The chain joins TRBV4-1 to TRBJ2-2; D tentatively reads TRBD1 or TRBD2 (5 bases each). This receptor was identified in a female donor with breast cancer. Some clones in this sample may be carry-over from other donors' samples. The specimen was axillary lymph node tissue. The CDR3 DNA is TGCGCCAGCAGCCAAGAGGGGGTCACCGGGGAGCTGTTTTTT. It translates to CASSQEGVTGELFF.